The 23 T cell receptor beta chains listed next were all sequenced from one sample in a study of beta chain features in type 1 diabetes. Sequencing targeted expressed TCRB transcripts, as all isolated RNA had been reverse transcribed. Clones were read by immunoSEQ multiplex PCR, and TCRdb kept only the in-frame ones, dropping some. The sample carries some 410,000 clones, around 13% recorded once. The sequenced material came from naive CD4+ T cells from blood. These receptors were taken from a man under 40 in good health.

This clone showed up just a few times. CDR3 sequence: CAWTGYSRRIEAFF. CDR3 bases: TGTGCCTGGACCGGCTATTCGAGGCGGATTGAAGCTTTCTTT. The chain employs TRBV30 and TRBJ1-1; D unresolved. The V end was cut by 4 bases, the J end by 7 bases, with 19 bases between. The length of the CDR3 is 14 residues. The germline V gene encodes CDR1 GTSNPN and CDR2 SVGIG (reference sequence).

The genes are TRBV30 and TRBJ1-3; D possibly corresponds to TRBD1 (5 bases). Per the germline V gene, CDR1 is GTSNPN and CDR2 is SVGIG (reference sequence). V was trimmed by 3 bases and J by 8 bases, leaving 11 bases between them. This CDR3 is 12 amino acids long. The CDR3 loop reads CAWSPWGDTIYF. CDR3 coding DNA: TGTGCCTGGAGCCCCTGGGGGGACACCATATATTTT.

This clone was found a few times. The rearrangement uses TRBV5-1 and TRBJ1-4; D is ambiguous. The CDR3 spans 12 residues. Trimming took 0 bases from V and 11 from J, leaving 8 bases between them. From germline, CDR1 is SGHRS and CDR2 YFSETQ. In DNA form, the CDR3 reads TGCGCCAGCAGCTTGGAACAGCTCAAACTGTTTTTT. Amino acids: CASSLEQLKLFF.

V and J are TRBV4-3 and TRBJ2-3; D not resolved. This CDR3 has 14 residues. CDR1 is LGHNA, CDR2 YSLEER, per germline. The V end lost 1 base, the J end lost 8 bases, and 13 bases lay between the germline ends. The CDR3 DNA follows: TGCGCCAGCAGCCAAGTCGTACATGGCGTTACGCAGTATTTT. It translates to CASSQVVHGVTQYF.

Turning to this clone: Other nucleotide sequences from this sample produce the same CDR3. The chain employs TRBV7-2 and TRBJ2-4, with D maybe TRBD2 (5 bases). The CDR3 covers 15 residues. Germline loops: CDR1 SGHTA, CDR2 FQGNSA. V gave up 5 bases and J gave up 8 bases, with 19 bases separating them. The CDR3 reads CASSPRRLASHIQYF. The CDR3 DNA sequence: TGTGCCAGCAGCCCGCGTCGGTTAGCGTCGCACATTCAGTACTTC.

Notes on this clone: Within the sample, other DNA sequences also encode this same CDR3. The chain is built from TRBV25-1 and TRBJ1-5; a possible D gene is TRBD1 (6 bases). The CDR3 totals 13 residues. V lost 4 bases to trimming and J lost 4 bases, with 8 bases between them. Looked up from germline, CDR1 is MGHDK and CDR2 is SYGVNS. The CDR3 DNA is TGTGCCAGCAGTGCACAGGGAAATCAGCCCCAGCATTTT. It encodes CASSAQGNQPQHF.

Here the CDR3 reads CASSPRTSGPLGEQFF. CDR3 in DNA: TGTGCCAGCAGCCCCCGGACTAGCGGGCCCCTGGGTGAGCAGTTCTTC. The chain has TRBV13 and TRBJ2-1, with 11 nucleotides matching TRBD2. CDR1 and CDR2 (germline): PRHDT, FYEKMQ (reference sequence). The V gene end was trimmed by 5 bases and the J gene end by 9 bases; junction bases not matched to a gene: 12. This CDR3 has 16 residues.

The chain is built from TRBV29-1 and TRBJ1-1; TRBD1 agrees at 11 bases. This CDR3 spans 10 amino acids. Germline CDR1 is SQVTM and CDR2 is ANQGSEA. With V trimmed by 6 bases and J by 10 bases, 1 base remained unmatched. The CDR3 spells CSVGQGGAFF. For the CDR3, the DNA is TGCAGCGTGGGACAGGGGGGAGCTTTCTTT.

The genes are TRBV4-3 and TRBJ2-3; 7 nucleotides align to TRBD2. The CDR3 is 14 amino acids. J was trimmed by 2 bases and V by 5 bases; bases with no gene match: 4. Germline CDR1 is LGHNA and CDR2 is YSLEER. The CDR3: CASSMAGVTDTQYF. In DNA form, the CDR3 reads TGCGCCAGCAGCATGGCGGGAGTCACAGATACGCAGTATTTT.

This rearrangement joins TRBV5-4 to TRBJ2-6; no firm D call. Germline V gives CDR1 SGHNT, CDR2 YYREEE (reference sequence). The CDR3 loop spans 15 amino acids. The V end lost 0 bases, the J end lost 0 bases, and 4 bases lay between the germline ends. The CDR3 DNA reads as TGTGCCAGCAGCTTGGCCGCCTCTGGGGCCAACGTCCTGACTTTC. Protein sequence: CASSLAASGANVLTF.

This clone was counted a few times. The chain employs TRBV9 and TRBJ2-7; D is perhaps TRBD1 (5 bases). The CDR3 loop spans 17 amino acids. V lost 4 bases and J lost 6, with 26 bases in between. Germline CDR1 reads SGDLS; CDR2 reads YYNGEE. CDR3 coding DNA: TGTGCCAGCAGCCCCAACCCCGTCCTACAAGGGGTCGGCGAGCAGTACTTC. Its protein is CASSPNPVLQGVGEQYF.

The V and J genes are TRBV30 and TRBJ2-5; no clear D gene. Germline values: CDR1 GTSNPN, CDR2 SVGIG (reference sequence). Trimming cost V 0 bases and J 0 bases, with 8 bases left between them. This CDR3 comprises 14 residues. Written as DNA, the CDR3 is TGTGCCTGGAGTGTACACGGTAACCAAGAGACCCAGTACTTC. Protein: CAWSVHGNQETQYF.

This clone has a handful of counts. The chain links TRBV7-6 to TRBJ2-5; D may be TRBD2 (6 bases). The V and J ends lost 1 base and 4 bases respectively, with 19 bases between them. The germline gives CDR1 SGHVS, CDR2 FNYEAQ. The CDR3 runs to 17 residues. The CDR3 protein is CASSLGLVEEVRETQYF. DNA of the CDR3: TGTGCCAGCAGCTTAGGACTAGTCGAGGAAGTCCGAGAGACCCAGTACTTC. Full variable domain (remainder filled in from reference TRBV7-6 and TRBJ2-5): GAGVSQSPRYKVTKRGQDVALRCDPISGHVSLYWYRQALGQGPEFLTYFNYEAQQDKSGLPNDRFSAERPEGSISTLTIQRTEQRDSAMYRCASSLGLVEEVRETQYFGPGTRLLVL.

This clone was picked up a small number of times. The V gene is TRBV18, the J gene TRBJ2-6, with unresolved D. The CDR3 contains 14 residues. Trimming took 6 bases from V and 0 from J, leaving 6 bases between them. In germline, CDR1 is KGHSH, CDR2 LQKENI. The CDR3 DNA reads as TGTGCCAGCTCGGGTGGCTCTGGGGCCAACGTCCTGACTTTC. Protein sequence: CASSGGSGANVLTF.

This clone occurred a few times. This rearrangement joins TRBV4-1 to TRBJ2-7; 7 bases match TRBD1. Germline CDR1 MGHRA, CDR2 YSYEKL. J was trimmed by 0 bases and V by 3 bases; bases with no gene match: 2. The CDR3 has 14 amino acids. CDR3 residues: CASSHRGISYEQYF. The CDR3, as DNA: TGCGCCAGCAGCCACAGGGGGATCTCCTACGAGCAGTACTTC.

This clone appeared a few times. This rearrangement joins TRBV10-3 to TRBJ1-1; D is ambiguous. In germline, CDR1 is ENHRY, CDR2 SYGVKD. This CDR3 spans 13 amino acids. Trimming took 3 bases from V and 0 from J, leaving 5 bases between them. Here the CDR3 reads CAISDNMNTEAFF. The CDR3 DNA reads as TGTGCCATCAGTGACAACATGAACACTGAAGCTTTCTTT.

The rearrangement links TRBV19 to TRBJ2-7, with 10 bases matching TRBD1. There are 15 residues in the CDR3. CDR1 LNHDA and CDR2 SQIVND come from the germline V gene (reference sequence). The trim removed 3 bases at V and 3 bases at J, leaving 5 bases unmatched. The CDR3: CASSIKGDRGYEQYF. The CDR3 DNA follows: TGTGCCAGTAGTATTAAAGGGGACAGGGGCTACGAGCAGTACTTC.

This chain links TRBV28 with TRBJ2-7; D uncertain. The V end was cut by 5 bases, the J end by 4 bases, with 18 bases between. Per germline, CDR1 MDHEN and CDR2 SYDVKM. This CDR3 contains 15 residues. Here the CDR3 reads CASSLRTPPGYEQYV. CDR3 bases: TGTGCCAGCAGTCTTCGGACCCCGCCTGGGTACGAGCAGTACGTC.

As concerns this clone: Other DNA sequences in the same sample also yield this CDR3. CDR3 coding DNA: TGTGCCAGCAGCTCCCTGGAGACCCAGTACTTC. Translating it yields CASSSLETQYF. The chain carries TRBV7-2 and TRBJ2-5; D is unclear. The CDR3 has 11 amino acids. The germline V and J ends were trimmed by 4 bases and 5 bases, with 5 bases remaining between them. Germline CDR1 SGHTA, CDR2 FQGNSA.

This clone was detected a few times. The chain recombines TRBV2 with TRBJ1-5; no clear D gene. In germline, CDR1 is SNHLY, CDR2 FYNNEI. The CDR3 sequence is 14 residues long. V was trimmed by 3 bases and J by 4 bases, leaving 10 bases between them. For the CDR3, the DNA is TGTGCCAGCAGTGAGCCAGGCCTGAATCAGCCCCAGCATTTT. Amino acid sequence: CASSEPGLNQPQHF.

In this sample, this clone turned up a few times. V is TRBV6-6 and J is TRBJ1-1, with TRBD1 as a possible D gene (5 bases). The CDR3 has 16 amino acids. The V and J ends lost 6 bases and 0 bases respectively, with 17 bases between them. Germline values: CDR1 MNHNY, CDR2 SVGAGI (reference sequence). CDR3 residues: CASSRPSGGLNTEAFF. The CDR3 coding sequence is TGTGCCAGCAGCCGCCCGTCCGGGGGATTGAACACTGAAGCTTTCTTT.

The sample holds a few counts of this clone. The chain links TRBV19 to TRBJ1-2; D might be TRBD1 (5 bases). CDR3 length equals 13 residues. V was clipped by 8 bases and J by 2 bases, with 12 bases between them. Germline V gene sequence: CDR1 LNHDA, CDR2 SQIVND (reference sequence). As DNA, the CDR3 is TGTGCCAGTGAGGGGCCAGGGAACTATGGCTACACCTTC. Its protein is CASEGPGNYGYTF.

This clone was seen a few times. This sequence joins TRBV30 and TRBJ2-3; possibly TRBD1 for D (6 bases). V dropped 2 bases and J dropped 0 bases, with 9 bases sitting between them. The CDR3 covers 14 residues. Germline assignment: CDR1 GTSNPN and CDR2 SVGIG (reference sequence). The CDR3 DNA reads as TGTGCCTGGAGTTTGACAGGTAGCACAGATACGCAGTATTTT. It is translated as CAWSLTGSTDTQYF.